Given below is one T cell receptor (beta chain) in context. Its target is not known. Method: immunoSEQ multiplex PCR; TCRdb's copy keeps in-frame clones and lacks some. The sample lists several thousand clones, roughly 70% occurring once. CDR1 and CDR2 (germline): LGHNA, YSLEER. V was pared by 0 bases and J by 1 base, with 11 bases of the junction left unmatched. There are 18 residues in the CDR3. These data originate in a study of CD8 T cell repertoires and HIV-1 epitope variants. The overall study: Twenty-five autologous and known Gag and Nef epitope variant peptides each stimulated T cells separately.

The sequenced sample was cultured CD8+ T cells derived from PBMCs. The origin of this receptor is a male donor with HIV. The chain combines TRBV4-3 with TRBJ1-1, with 7 bases fitting TRBD1. The DNA for the CDR3 is TGCGCCAGCAGCCAAGATGGGGGACAGTCCAATACGAACACTGAAGCTTTCTTT. It is translated as CASSQDGGQSNTNTEAFF.